The entry below describes one T cell receptor (beta chain). The antigen is undetermined. Each sample yielded 90,000 to 100,000 assayed TCR templates. TCRdb's table, derived via immunoSEQ multiplex PCR, lists solely in-frame clones and lacks some. The sample includes 110,000 or so clones, around 93% of them seen just once. These data come from a study of siplizumab effects on memory and regulatory T cells. The CDR3 is made up of 18 amino acids. CDR1 SEHNR and CDR2 FQNEAQ come from the germline V gene (reference sequence). The J segment lost 0 bases and the V segment lost 5 bases, leaving 10 bases of the junction unmatched. The study's findings and limits: Reactions containing siplizumab showed mappable alloreactive CD4+ clones averaging around 70% Treg-derived, versus 25% to 30% in controls. Of the proliferating CD4+ or CD8+ clones, roughly 75-96% lacked a naive or memory phenotype that could be assigned. There was no confirmation of the suppressive function of proliferating Tregs from siplizumab cultures.

The sequenced material came from CD4+ T cells sorted from blood. The V gene is TRBV7-9, the J gene TRBJ2-7, with 13 bases fitting TRBD2. The sequence came from a human donor in good health. CDR3 bases: TGTGCCAGCAGCCGAACTAGCGGGAGGGCCGGTAGCTCCTACGAGCAGTACTTC. It specifies CASSRTSGRAGSSYEQYF.